This passage covers 24 T cell receptor beta chains from one sample sequenced in a study of Tregs in tolerant kidney transplant recipients. No antigens are known for them. Some clones are missing from TCRdb's copy, which holds only in-frame ones; the method was immunoSEQ multiplex PCR. The sample has 30,000 or so clones; 82% are singletons. Sequences were obtained from Tregs from blood cultured with allogeneic cells. Every receptor here comes from a human donor in good health.

This clone was seen more than once but under ten times. The chain couples TRBV5-1 to TRBJ1-2; D is unresolved. V was cut by 4 bases and J by 8 bases, with 9 bases left in between. Germline CDR1 SGHRS, CDR2 YFSETQ. The CDR3 runs to 11 residues. The CDR3 is CASSPGGGYTF. The CDR3 DNA sequence: TGCGCCAGCAGCCCTGGTGGGGGCTACACCTTC. Based on the CDR3 plus reference TRBV5-1 and TRBJ1-2, the full variable domain is KAGVTQTPRYLIKTRGQQVTLSCSPISGHRSVSWYQQTPGQGLQFLFEYFSETQRNKGNFPGRFSGRQFSNSRSEMNVSTLELGDSALYLCASSPGGGYTFGSGTRLTVV.

V and J are TRBV6-6 and TRBJ1-2; D unclear. CDR1 and CDR2 (germline): MNHNY, SVGAGI (reference sequence). Trimming removed 2 bases at V and 3 bases at J, with 7 bases between. The CDR3 is 13 residues long. CDR3 coding DNA: TGTGCCAGCAGTTACCGGGTGTACTATGGCTACACCTTC. It yields the protein CASSYRVYYGYTF.

V is TRBV6-5 and J is TRBJ1-2; maybe TRBD1 (6 bases). Germline V gene lookup returns CDR1 MNHEY and CDR2 SVGAGI. The CDR3 runs to 14 residues. V was trimmed by 0 bases and J by 7 bases, leaving 12 bases between them. The CDR3: CASSYSGGLGGYTF. CDR3 nucleotide sequence: TGTGCCAGCAGTTACTCGGGGGGGCTTGGTGGCTACACCTTC.

The CDR3 nucleotides read TGTGCCAGCTCACCAAGACCCGCCACAGGGGTAGCCCTTTTGTCTGGAAACACCATATATTTT. Its protein product is CASSPRPATGVALLSGNTIYF. This chain links TRBV18 with TRBJ1-3, with 7 bases matching TRBD1. The CDR3 sequence is 21 residues long. Germline lookup yields CDR1 KGHSH and CDR2 LQKENI. V was pared by 2 bases and J by 1 base, with 20 bases of the junction left unmatched.

This chain links TRBV7-2 with TRBJ2-4; 8 bases fit TRBD2. The germline CDR1 and CDR2 sequences are SGHTA and FQGNSA. V dropped 6 bases and J dropped 3; count of bases not matched to a gene: 7. This CDR3 spans 15 amino acids. The CDR3 coding sequence is TGTGCCAGCAGACCTCCGGGGGGGTACAAAAACATTCAGTACTTC. Translated: CASRPPGGYKNIQYF.

This clone was counted only a few times. The V call is TRBV12-5, the J call TRBJ2-6; D remains unclear. Germline V gives CDR1 LGHNT, CDR2 FRNRAP. V gave up 1 base and J gave up 0 bases, with 10 bases separating them. This CDR3 contains 17 residues. This chain's CDR3 is CASGLGISASGANVLTF. The CDR3 region has the DNA TGTGCTAGTGGTTTGGGGATTTCAGCCTCTGGGGCCAACGTCCTGACTTTC.

The J gene is TRBJ2-3, the V gene TRBV4-1; D unclear. With 4 bases removed from V and 4 bases from J, the gap between germline ends came to 12 bases. The germline CDR1 and CDR2 sequences are MGHRA and YSYEKL. The CDR3 runs to 14 residues. As DNA, the CDR3 is TGCGCCAGCAGCCTCGAGGACCTGCCAGATACGCAGTATTTT. Its translation is CASSLEDLPDTQYF.

This clone was seen a few times. This chain uses TRBV9 with TRBJ2-5; D might be TRBD2 (5 bases). From germline, CDR1 is SGDLS and CDR2 YYNGEE. Trimming took 0 bases from V and 5 from J, leaving 11 bases between them. CDR3 size: 14 residues. The CDR3 protein is CASSVVPSSETQYF. In DNA form, the CDR3 reads TGTGCCAGCAGCGTAGTCCCTAGCTCGGAGACCCAGTACTTC.

This clone was seen only once. V and J are TRBV11-2 and TRBJ2-1; no firm D call. CDR3 length: 15 residues. The germline gives CDR1 SGHAT, CDR2 FQNNGV. V dropped 1 base and J dropped 7 bases, with 14 bases sitting between them. The CDR3 nucleotides read TGTGCCAGCAGCTTAGGCGGTCTCGAGGTAAATGAGCAGTTCTTC. Its translation: CASSLGGLEVNEQFF.

The chain links TRBV4-3 to TRBJ2-1; D possibly corresponds to TRBD2 (5 bases). The germline gives CDR1 LGHNA, CDR2 YSLEER. The CDR3 spans 13 residues. The germline V and J ends were trimmed by 4 bases and 8 bases, with 12 bases remaining between them. DNA for the CDR3: TGCGCCAGCAGCCCCCTGACCGGGGATGAGCAGTTCTTC. It codes for CASSPLTGDEQFF.

Here the CDR3 reads CASSLVGGPEQYF. DNA for the CDR3: TGCGCCAGCAGCTTAGTAGGAGGGCCCGAGCAGTACTTC. The V gene is TRBV5-1, the J gene TRBJ2-7; D is possibly TRBD2 (6 bases). Looked up from germline, CDR1 is SGHRS and CDR2 is YFSETQ. V shed 2 bases and J shed 6 bases, with 12 bases lying between them. The CDR3 loop spans 13 amino acids.

V usage is TRBV5-1 and J usage is TRBJ2-2, with a weak D call TRBD1 (5 bases). The germline V gene encodes CDR1 SGHRS and CDR2 YFSETQ. Between the trimmed V and J ends, which lost 2 bases and 5 bases, there was a span of 13 bases. There are 15 residues in the CDR3. The CDR3 loop reads CASSLGVEGTGELFF. The DNA of the CDR3 is TGCGCCAGCAGCTTAGGGGTAGAAGGAACCGGGGAGCTGTTTTTT.

The chain is built from TRBV7-2 and TRBJ2-3, with TRBD2 matching over 12 bases. V was pared by 2 bases and J by 6 bases, with 9 bases of the junction left unmatched. CDR1 SGHTA and CDR2 FQGNSA come from the germline V gene. This CDR3 comprises 17 residues. The CDR3 DNA sequence: TGTGCCAGCAGCTTATTTCGTCCTAGCGGGGGGGCCGATACGCAGTATTTT. Translation gives CASSLFRPSGGADTQYF.

In this sample, this clone turned up a few times. The J gene is TRBJ2-5, the V gene TRBV20-1; D is unresolved. V dropped 3 bases and J dropped 4 bases, with 6 bases sitting between them. The CDR3 is made up of 11 amino acids. Germline V lookup: CDR1 DFQATT, CDR2 SNEGSKA (reference sequence). CDR3 sequence: CSASLIETQYF. CDR3 sequence (DNA): TGCAGTGCTAGTTTGATAGAGACCCAGTACTTC.

The J gene is TRBJ1-2, the V gene TRBV7-6; the D is unclear. Germline lookup yields CDR1 SGHVS and CDR2 FNYEAQ. This CDR3 has 13 residues. Trimming pared 3 bases from V and 1 base from J, leaving 6 bases between. The CDR3 reads CASSFKDNYGYTF. CDR3 sequence (DNA): TGTGCCAGCAGCTTTAAGGATAACTATGGCTACACCTTC.

The genes are TRBV5-1 and TRBJ1-1; D perhaps matches TRBD1 (5 bases). Trimming left V 4 bases short and J 5 bases short, with 18 bases between. CDR1 is SGHRS, CDR2 YFSETQ, per germline. This CDR3 has 15 residues. The CDR3 is CASSGKGSLGTEAFF. DNA for the CDR3: TGCGCCAGCAGCGGGAAGGGGAGCCTGGGGACTGAAGCTTTCTTT.

This rearrangement joins TRBV12-2 to TRBJ1-3. TRBV12-2 is a known pseudogene. The CDR3 has 15 amino acids. CDR3 DNA sequence: TGTGCAAGTCCCCGCTGGGCGGGGCCGGGAAACACCATATATTTT. Its protein is CASPRWAGPGNTIYF.

V gene TRBV7-2 combines with J gene TRBJ2-3; the match to TRBD2 covers 12 bases. Germline trimming cut 4 bases from V and 0 bases from J; bases unmatched to any gene: 8. CDR1 is SGHTA, CDR2 FQGNSA, per germline. The CDR3 covers 18 residues. The CDR3 bases are TGTGCCAGCAGCTCAACCGGGACTAGCGGGTCTAGCACAGATACGCAGTATTTT. Protein sequence: CASSSTGTSGSSTDTQYF.

The V call is TRBV6-1, the J call TRBJ1-2; no firm D call. From germline, CDR1 is MNHNS and CDR2 SASEGT. The CDR3 loop spans 14 amino acids. V was shortened by 5 bases and J by 4 bases, with 14 bases between the two germline ends. CDR3: CASSKWGGSYGYTF. The CDR3 DNA reads as TGTGCCAGCAGTAAATGGGGAGGCTCCTATGGCTACACCTTC.

The chain links TRBV7-2 to TRBJ1-1; TRBD1 might be the D (5 bases). With 2 bases removed from V and 3 bases from J, the gap between germline ends came to 10 bases. Germline V gene sequence: CDR1 SGHTA, CDR2 FQGNSA. The CDR3 is made up of 14 amino acids. CDR3 sequence: CASSLRGGYTEAFF. The CDR3, as DNA: TGTGCCAGCAGCTTAAGGGGAGGGTACACTGAAGCTTTCTTT.

This clone has a single count. V is TRBV10-3 and J is TRBJ2-1; 12 nucleotides match TRBD2. J lost 8 bases, V lost 3 bases, and 5 bases had no gene match. The CDR3 consists of 15 residues. From germline, CDR1 is ENHRY and CDR2 SYGVKD. The CDR3 DNA sequence: TGTGCCATCAGTGATATGGCTAGCGGGAGGGATGAGCAGTTCTTC. As protein: CAISDMASGRDEQFF.

This chain joins TRBV7-9 and TRBJ2-2; 7 nucleotides align to TRBD1. This CDR3 is 15 amino acids long. With V trimmed by 5 bases and J by 3 bases, 6 bases remained unmatched. Germline CDR1 reads SEHNR; CDR2 reads FQNEAQ (reference sequence). CDR3 DNA sequence: TGTGCCAGCAGCCCTGGGCAGGGGGACACCGGGGAGCTGTTTTTT. Protein: CASSPGQGDTGELFF.

V usage is TRBV5-6 and J usage is TRBJ2-3; 10 nucleotides line up with TRBD2. Trimming removed 4 bases from V and 1 base from J; junction bases left unmatched: 0. Germline CDR1 is SGHDT and CDR2 is YYEEEE. The CDR3 loop spans 14 amino acids. This CDR3 is CASSLAGGTDTQYF. CDR3 DNA: TGTGCCAGCAGCCTAGCGGGGGGCACAGATACGCAGTATTTT.

The chain employs TRBV5-1 and TRBJ1-6; TRBD1 matches at 10 bases. CDR3 length: 14 amino acids. Germline loops: CDR1 SGHRS, CDR2 YFSETQ. With 7 bases clipped from V and 10 bases from J, the junction kept 8 bases outside the gene matches. The chain's CDR3 is CASHPTGGESPLHF. CDR3 sequence (DNA): TGCGCCAGCCACCCGACAGGGGGCGAGTCACCCCTCCACTTT. Variable domain in full (rest from reference TRBV5-1 and TRBJ1-6): KAGVTQTPRYLIKTRGQQVTLSCSPISGHRSVSWYQQTPGQGLQFLFEYFSETQRNKGNFPGRFSGRQFSNSRSEMNVSTLELGDSALYLCASHPTGGESPLHFGNGTRLTVT.